A single sample gave rise to the 18 T cell receptor beta chains below, sequenced in a study of blood T cells in healthy people across ages. A second roughly 7 to 11 cycle PCR used barcoded and J-beta primers. TCRdb fed the 5' RACE reads into MiXCR, producing one record per CDR3 protein. This table holds approximately 1,000,000 distinct CDR3 sequences, approximately 38% found once. The sample consisted of blood. All receptors come from a man aged 18 to 29 in good health.

The chain recombines TRBV9 with TRBJ2-3; 11 bases are shared with TRBD2. V lost 5 bases to trimming and J lost 6 bases; unmatched junction nucleotides: 8. In germline, CDR1 is SGDLS, CDR2 YYNGEE. This CDR3 region has 15 residues. The CDR3 DNA reads as TGTGCCAGCAGTGACTTAGCGGGGGGGGCGGATACGCAGTATTTT. Amino acid sequence: CASSDLAGGADTQYF.

The chain joins TRBV2 to TRBJ2-2; a weak D match, TRBD1 (6 bases). This CDR3 comprises 14 residues. Germline CDR1 SNHLY, CDR2 FYNNEI. V lost 3 bases to trimming and J lost 5 bases, with 10 bases between them. The CDR3 sequence is CASSDRGMTGELFF. The CDR3 bases are TGTGCCAGCAGTGACAGGGGCATGACCGGGGAGCTGTTTTTT.

The rearrangement joins TRBV28 to TRBJ1-2; D may be TRBD1 (5 bases). The germline V gene encodes CDR1 MDHEN and CDR2 SYDVKM. This CDR3 is 14 amino acids long. V lost 6 bases to trimming and J lost 3 bases, with 14 bases between them. CDR3 in DNA: TGTGCCAGCAGCACGATCGGGGACTACTATGGCTACACCTTC. Translation: CASSTIGDYYGYTF.

The rearrangement joins TRBV9 to TRBJ2-1; TRBD2 matches at 12 bases. The V gene's germline CDR1 is SGDLS and CDR2 YYNGEE. The J segment lost 4 bases and the V segment lost 4 bases, leaving 9 bases of the junction unmatched. The CDR3 is made up of 17 amino acids. CDR3 loop: CASSLRASGGVYNEQFF. The DNA of the CDR3 is TGTGCCAGCAGCCTTAGGGCTAGCGGGGGGGTTTACAATGAGCAGTTCTTC.

This clonotype was found a few times. This CDR3 is CASSGTEDRGTEAFF. CDR3 nucleotide sequence: TGTGCCAGCAGCGGAACCGAGGACAGGGGCACTGAAGCTTTCTTT. The rearrangement uses TRBV9 and TRBJ1-1; 9 bases fit TRBD1. The V and J ends lost 3 bases and 4 bases, in that order; junction bases with no gene match: 7. This CDR3 region has 15 residues. Germline V gene sequence: CDR1 SGDLS, CDR2 YYNGEE.

The chain couples TRBV4-2 to TRBJ1-2, with D hard to call. V lost 3 bases, J lost 8 bases, and 19 bases lay in between. The CDR3 spans 15 residues. Per the germline V gene, CDR1 is LGHNA and CDR2 is YNFKEQ. The CDR3 is CASSQGGLSGSGYTF. The CDR3 region has the DNA TGTGCCAGCAGCCAGGGTGGTTTGAGTGGATCGGGCTACACCTTC.

This clonotype was found a few times. The chain recombines TRBV7-2 with TRBJ1-2; D remains ambiguous. The V end lost 5 bases, the J end lost 8 bases, and 18 bases lay between the germline ends. In germline, CDR1 is SGHTA, CDR2 FQGNSA. The length of the CDR3 is 14 residues. CDR3: CASSQQSDGRGYTF. The CDR3 DNA follows: TGTGCCAGCAGCCAGCAAAGCGACGGACGCGGCTACACCTTC.

The table lists this clonotype with a few counts. This clone may be a read error of a much larger clone one base away. The J gene is TRBJ1-1, the V gene TRBV12-3 or TRBV12-4, with no clear D. The CDR3 extends over 13 amino acids. With 7 bases removed from V and 1 base from J, the gap between germline ends came to 10 bases. Here the CDR3 reads CASTLEGNTEAFF. CDR3 coding DNA: TGTGCCAGCACCTTAGAGGGGAACACTGAAGCTTTCTTT.

This clonotype appeared a few times. This CDR3 is CASSQVRQTSYNEQFF. In DNA, the CDR3 is TGTGCCAGCAGCCAAGTTAGACAGACGAGCTACAATGAGCAGTTCTTC. The chain recombines TRBV14 with TRBJ2-1, with D possibly matching TRBD1 (5 bases). The CDR3 is 16 amino acids. Germline V gives CDR1 SGHDN, CDR2 FVKESK. V lost 1 base, J lost 3 bases, and 13 bases lay in between.

This clonotype was seen at least ten times. The chain joins TRBV29-1 to TRBJ2-6; D ambiguous. There are 14 residues in the CDR3. The V gene lost 3 bases and the J gene lost 0 bases, with 6 bases spanning the gap. Looked up from germline, CDR1 is SQVTM and CDR2 is ANQGSEA. CDR3 residues: CSVERYSGANVLTF. The CDR3 nucleotides read TGCAGCGTTGAGAGATACTCTGGGGCCAACGTCCTGACTTTC.

This clonotype was seen a handful of times. The chain carries TRBV12-3 or TRBV12-4 and TRBJ2-1; D is possibly TRBD1 (5 bases). V dropped 6 bases and J dropped 11 bases, with 14 bases sitting between them. This CDR3 is built from 12 residues. The CDR3 is CASSSDSYKQFF. The CDR3 DNA follows: TGTGCCAGCAGCTCCGACAGTTATAAGCAGTTCTTC.

This clonotype has a handful of counts. The V and J genes are TRBV4-3 and TRBJ1-6; tentatively, D is TRBD1 (6 bases). Germline CDR1 and CDR2: LGHNA and YSLEER. V lost 3 bases, J lost 8 bases, and 14 bases lay in between. The CDR3 is 15 amino acids. The CDR3, as DNA: TGCGCCAGCAGCCACACAGGGTTAGTGGATTCACCCCTCCACTTT. Its translation is CASSHTGLVDSPLHF.

This clonotype has just a few counts. This chain uses TRBV12-3 or TRBV12-4 with TRBJ1-5; TRBD1 is a possible D gene (6 bases). This CDR3 is 14 amino acids long. V lost 2 bases and J 4 bases, leaving 9 bases between the germline ends. Written as DNA, the CDR3 is TGTGCCAGCAGTTTATGGCAGGGGAATCAGCCCCAGCATTTT. This encodes CASSLWQGNQPQHF.

This clonotype was counted a few times. The chain links TRBV7-8 to TRBJ1-2, with D uncertain. Germline V gene lookup returns CDR1 SGHVS and CDR2 FQNEAQ. V lost 0 bases and J 5 bases, leaving 10 bases between the germline ends. This CDR3 is 14 amino acids long. The CDR3 region is CASSLAIREYGYTF. The CDR3 bases are TGTGCCAGCAGCTTAGCTATAAGGGAGTATGGCTACACCTTC.

A few counts support this clonotype. The gene calls are TRBV20-1 and TRBJ1-2; 8 bases align to TRBD1. Germline CDR1 is DFQATT and CDR2 is SNEGSKA (reference sequence). This CDR3 has 14 amino acids. V trimming: 5 bases; J trimming: 6 bases; junction bases outside the gene matches: 11. The CDR3 reads CSALSRQGSHGYTF. The CDR3 DNA follows: TGCAGTGCTCTTAGTCGACAGGGGAGTCATGGCTACACCTTC.

This clonotype was found a few times. The rearrangement links TRBV5-1 to TRBJ1-1; D not resolved. CDR1 and CDR2 from the germline V gene are SGHRS and YFSETQ. V was clipped by 2 bases and J by 0 bases, with 8 bases between them. This CDR3 spans 14 amino acids. CDR3 sequence: CASSFIGVNTEAFF. CDR3 nucleotides: TGCGCCAGCAGCTTTATCGGGGTGAACACTGAAGCTTTCTTT.

This clonotype was seen more than once but under ten times. V usage is TRBV4-2 and J usage is TRBJ2-5; D not certain. With 2 bases removed from V and 13 bases from J, the gap between germline ends came to 17 bases. Germline lookup yields CDR1 LGHNA and CDR2 YNFKEQ. The CDR3 runs to 13 residues. CDR3 DNA: TGTGCCAGCAGCCAAAAGGCTGGGCAACAATTGTACTTC. It yields the protein CASSQKAGQQLYF.

V is TRBV9 and J is TRBJ2-7; no definite D call. With 0 bases removed from V and 4 bases from J, the gap between germline ends came to 14 bases. Germline V gene lookup returns CDR1 SGDLS and CDR2 YYNGEE. The CDR3 extends over 15 amino acids. The chain's CDR3 is CASSVAGFPGYEQYF. Here the CDR3 DNA reads TGTGCCAGCAGCGTAGCGGGTTTCCCAGGTTACGAGCAGTACTTC.